A single TCR beta chain is shown here with its context. The target antigen is unknown. The source of the sample is a study of breast tumors, draining lymph nodes, adjacent tissues. Whole-study results and caveats: Tumor T cell lymph node origin was a supported hypothesis, not proven. Tumor repertoires ranked between lymph nodes and nontumor tissue in diversity, with V and J gene preferences. Luminal-like breast cancer showed significantly higher tumor–nontumor repertoire similarity than basal-like.

Samples came from axillary lymph nodes draining the breast cancer. TCRdb processed the multiplex PCR reads anew with MiXCR; each CDR3 protein has one entry. The repertoire holds about 230,000 distinct CDR3 sequences, with about a third as singletons. The germline V gene has CDR1 KGHSH and CDR2 LQKENI. CDR3 length equals 17 residues. V was clipped by 3 bases and J by 1 base, with 18 bases between them. Sequenced sample: axillary lymph node tissue. This clonotype originated in a female donor with breast cancer. Some clones in this sample may be carry-over from other donors' samples. The rearrangement links TRBV18 to TRBJ1-2; D perhaps matches TRBD1 (5 bases). CDR3 coding DNA: TGTGCCAGCTCACCGCGACAGCACTCAACCCTTAACTATGGCTACACCTTC. Translation gives CASSPRQHSTLNYGYTF.